Sequencing of this T cell receptor (beta chain) was carried out in a study of CD8 T cells in ankylosing spondylitis. Study-wide results and caveats: As reported, disease-linked clones showed significant enrichment in matched ankylosing spondylitis synovial fluid.

TCRdb fed the 5' RACE reads into MiXCR, producing one record per CDR3 protein. The sample consists of approximately 300,000 distinct CDR3 sequences, 20% of them appearing once. Germline V gene data show CDR1 as MDHEN and CDR2 as SYDVKM. The ends lost 3 bases at V and 7 bases at J; junction bases unmatched: 5. The CDR3 length is 14 residues. In regard to this clonotype: The antigen is unknown.

This receptor was obtained from a male donor with ankylosing spondylitis or in good health (not recorded which). This chain joins TRBV28 and TRBJ2-5; 10 bases match TRBD1. Sequenced: blood, either unsorted or a sorted T cell fraction (not recorded which). CDR3 sequence: CASSLTGGGGTQYF. Written as DNA, the CDR3 is TGTGCCAGCAGTTTGACAGGGGGCGGCGGGACCCAGTACTTC.